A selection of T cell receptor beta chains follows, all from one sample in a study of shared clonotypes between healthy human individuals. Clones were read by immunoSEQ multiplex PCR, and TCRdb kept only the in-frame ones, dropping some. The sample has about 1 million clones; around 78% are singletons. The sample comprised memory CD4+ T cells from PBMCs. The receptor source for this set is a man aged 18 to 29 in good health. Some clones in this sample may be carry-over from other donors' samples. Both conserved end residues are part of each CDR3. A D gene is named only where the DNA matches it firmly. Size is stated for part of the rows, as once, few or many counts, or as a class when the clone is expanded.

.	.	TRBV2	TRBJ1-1	TGTGCCAGCAGTGCAGGATCGGGTACTGAAGCTTTCTTT	CASSAGSGTEAFF
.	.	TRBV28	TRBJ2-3	TGTGCCAAACACCCCAGCGGCACAGATACGCAGTATTTT	CAKHPSGTDTQYF
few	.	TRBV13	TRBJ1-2	TGTGCCAGCAGCTTAGGGGGGAGAGGCTACACCTTC	CASSLGGRGYTF
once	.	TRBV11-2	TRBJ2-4	TGTGCCAGCAGCTTAGATACGGACTCTCAGTACTTC	CASSLDTDSQYF
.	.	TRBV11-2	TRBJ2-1	TGTGCCAGCAACGGGGGCTGGAGAGGCTCCTACAATGAGCAGTTCTTC	CASNGGWRGSYNEQFF
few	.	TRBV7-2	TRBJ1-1	TGTGCCAGCAGCTTTTACGGGTCTCACACTGAAGCTTTCTTT	CASSFYGSHTEAFF
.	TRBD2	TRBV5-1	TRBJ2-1	TGCGCCAGCTCGCTCGGCGGGGGACTTCCTGGTGAGCAGTTCTTC	CASSLGGGLPGEQFF
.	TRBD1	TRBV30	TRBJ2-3	TGTGCCTGGGTCGACAGGGGGCGATCAGATACGCAGTATTTT	CAWVDRGRSDTQYF
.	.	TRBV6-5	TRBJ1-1	TGTGCCAGCAGTTACTCGAAATTGGGGAAGGACTTT	CASSYSKLGKDF
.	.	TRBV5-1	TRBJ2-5	TGCGCCAGCAGCTTGTTCGGGAGCGACGAGACCCAGTACTTC	CASSLFGSDETQYF
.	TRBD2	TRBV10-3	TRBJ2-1	TGTGCCATCAGTGAGTATTCGGCGGGAGTTGGAGAGCAGTTCTTC	CAISEYSAGVGEQFF
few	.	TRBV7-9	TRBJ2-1	TGTGCCAGCAGCTTAGCTAGTCGAGGGGGGTCCTACAATGAGCAGTTCTTC	CASSLASRGGSYNEQFF
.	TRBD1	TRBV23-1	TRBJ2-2	TGCGCCAGCAGTCAATCGAAAGGGGGCGACAACACCGGGGAGCTGTTTTTT	CASSQSKGGDNTGELFF
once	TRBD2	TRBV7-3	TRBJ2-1	TGTGCCAGCAGCTTCGCGGGAGTTGCCTACAATGAGCAGTTCTTC	CASSFAGVAYNEQFF
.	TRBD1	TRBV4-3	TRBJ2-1	TGCGCCAGCAGCCAATCCGGACAGGTCGTCTACAATGAGCAGTTCTTC	CASSQSGQVVYNEQFF
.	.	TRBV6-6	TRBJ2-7	TGTGCCAGCAGTTACTTTTTACGCGAGCAGTACTTC	CASSYFLREQYF
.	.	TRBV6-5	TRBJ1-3	TGTGCCAGCAGTTACTCCGAGGGCTCTGGAAACACCATATATTTT	CASSYSEGSGNTIYF
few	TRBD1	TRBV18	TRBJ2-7	TGTGCCAGCTCTCTTAGCAACGGACAGGGGTACGAGCAGTACTTC	CASSLSNGQGYEQYF
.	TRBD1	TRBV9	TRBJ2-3	TGTGCCAGCAGTCGACGACAGGGCGACACAGATACGCAGTATTTT	CASSRRQGDTDTQYF
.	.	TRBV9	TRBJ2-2	TGTGCCAGCAGCCCCCGTGGCGGGATTTCCGGGGAGCTGTTTTTT	CASSPRGGISGELFF
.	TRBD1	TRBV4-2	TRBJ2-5	TGTGCCAGCAGCCAAGATAACAGGGGAGTCAGTGGGCTTAACTCACCCCTCCACTTC	CASSQDNRGVSGLNSPLHF
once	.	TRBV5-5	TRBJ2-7	TGTGCCAGCAGCTTGGGGCCAGCCACAAGGGGAGAGCAGTACTTC	CASSLGPATRGEQYF
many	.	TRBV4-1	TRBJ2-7	TGCGCCAGCAGCCGAGATGGGGGAAATGGCGAGCAGTACTTC	CASSRDGGNGEQYF
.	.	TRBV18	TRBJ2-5	TGTGCCAGCTCCGACCAGGGCCAAGAGACCCAGTACTTC	CASSDQGQETQYF
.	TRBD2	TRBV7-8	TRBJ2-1	TGTGCCAGCAGCTTAGTTTTAGCGGGAGGGGGGAATGAGCAGTTCTTC	CASSLVLAGGGNEQFF
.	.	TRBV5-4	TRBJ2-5	TGTGCCAGCAGCTTAAACGGTGCGGAGACCCAGTACTTC	CASSLNGAETQYF
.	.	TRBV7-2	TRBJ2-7	TGTGCCAGCAGCACCCGACAGGATTCGAACGAGCAGTACTTC	CASSTRQDSNEQYF
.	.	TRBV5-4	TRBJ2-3	TGTGCCAGCAGCTTGGGCCCCACAGATACGCAGTATTTT	CASSLGPTDTQYF
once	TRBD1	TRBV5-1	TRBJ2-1	TGCGCCAGCAGCGCACAGGGGTTCTACAATGAGCAGTTCTTC	CASSAQGFYNEQFF